The rows below give T cell receptor beta chains drawn from one sample of a study of post-analysis software for immune sequencing data. MiXCR, applied by TCRdb to the PCR reads, yields one record per CDR3 protein. This table has around 400,000 distinct CDR3 sequences, about a third appearing once. The specimen sequenced was blood. These TCRs come from a girl aged 5 to 17 with multiple sclerosis. The CDR3 runs from the conserved cysteine through the conserved F or W. The D gene is left open where the match is weak. Some rows mark clone size as missing; the rest say once, few, many or name a class of expanded clone.

abundance: .; j_gene: TRBJ1-1; v_gene: TRBV7-9; d_gene: .; CDR3nt: TGTGCCAGCAGCTCTGGGGGGTGGAAGAACACTGAAGCTTTCTTT; CDR3aa: CASSSGGWKNTEAFF
abundance: many; j_gene: TRBJ1-2; v_gene: TRBV29-1; d_gene: .; CDR3nt: TGCAGCGTTGACGGGAATGGCTACACCTTC; CDR3aa: CSVDGNGYTF
abundance: .; j_gene: TRBJ1-5; v_gene: TRBV5-1; d_gene: .; CDR3nt: TGCGCCAGCAGCTTGGCCGGGAGCAGCAATCAGCCCCAGCATTTT; CDR3aa: CASSLAGSSNQPQHF
abundance: few; j_gene: TRBJ2-3; v_gene: TRBV7-7; d_gene: .; CDR3nt: TGTGCTAGCAGCTTAACACTAAACACAGATACGCAGTATTTT; CDR3aa: CASSLTLNTDTQYF
abundance: .; j_gene: TRBJ2-5; v_gene: TRBV5-8; d_gene: .; CDR3nt: TGTGCCAGCAGCTTCGGTTCACGGGGGCAAGAGACCCAGTACTTC; CDR3aa: CASSFGSRGQETQYF
abundance: many; j_gene: TRBJ2-4; v_gene: TRBV7-2; d_gene: TRBD2; CDR3nt: TGTGCCAGCAGCTTAGGGGGCGGGGGGAACATTCAGTACTTC; CDR3aa: CASSLGGGGNIQYF
abundance: few; j_gene: TRBJ2-1; v_gene: TRBV6-1; d_gene: .; CDR3nt: TGTGCCAGCAGTGAATTGAGGGTTGAGCAGTTCTTC; CDR3aa: CASSELRVEQFF
abundance: few; j_gene: TRBJ2-1; v_gene: TRBV10-2; d_gene: .; CDR3nt: TGCGCCATCAAACGCCGCGGGGGCCTCAATGAGCAGTTCTTC; CDR3aa: CAIKRRGGLNEQFF
abundance: .; j_gene: TRBJ2-7; v_gene: TRBV12-3/TRBV12-4; d_gene: .; CDR3nt: TGTGCCAGCAGGCCGGACCCGATGAGCGAGCAGTACTTC; CDR3aa: CASRPDPMSEQYF
abundance: .; j_gene: TRBJ1-2; v_gene: TRBV7-2; d_gene: TRBD1; CDR3nt: TGTGCCAGCAGCTCAACAGGGGGCCCCTATGGCTACACCTTC; CDR3aa: CASSSTGGPYGYTF
abundance: .; j_gene: TRBJ2-3; v_gene: TRBV2; d_gene: .; CDR3nt: TGTGCCAGCAGACCCGACCGGAATACGCAGTATTTT; CDR3aa: CASRPDRNTQYF
abundance: few; j_gene: TRBJ2-5; v_gene: TRBV7-9; d_gene: .; CDR3nt: TGTGCCAGCAGCTTAAGGCAGGGGTCGTTAATAGAGACCCAGTACTTC; CDR3aa: CASSLRQGSLIETQYF
abundance: many; j_gene: TRBJ2-3; v_gene: TRBV12-3/TRBV12-4; d_gene: .; CDR3nt: TGTGCCAGCAGTTCTAGCACAGATACGCAGTATTTT; CDR3aa: CASSSSTDTQYF
abundance: few; j_gene: TRBJ2-2; v_gene: TRBV4-2; d_gene: .; CDR3nt: TGTGCCAGCAGCCAAGATCGGGCAGGGCCCGGGGAGCTGTTTTTT; CDR3aa: CASSQDRAGPGELFF
abundance: .; j_gene: TRBJ1-4; v_gene: TRBV7-2; d_gene: .; CDR3nt: TGTGCCAGCAGCACCCGGGCCAGTTATAATGAAAAACTGTTTTTT; CDR3aa: CASSTRASYNEKLFF